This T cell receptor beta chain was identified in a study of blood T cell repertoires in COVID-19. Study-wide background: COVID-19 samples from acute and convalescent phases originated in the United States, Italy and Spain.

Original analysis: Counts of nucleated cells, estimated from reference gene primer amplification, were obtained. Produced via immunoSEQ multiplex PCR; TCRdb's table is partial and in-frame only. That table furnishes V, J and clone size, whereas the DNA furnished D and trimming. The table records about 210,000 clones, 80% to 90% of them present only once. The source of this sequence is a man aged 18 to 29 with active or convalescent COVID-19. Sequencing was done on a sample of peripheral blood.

The CDR3 DNA is TGTGCCAGCAGTGATAAGGGGTTGGTAGTGGAAGCTTTCTTT. Residues: CASSDKGLVVEAFF. The V and J genes are TRBV6-1 and TRBJ1-1; a possible D gene is TRBD1 (5 bases). Germline V gene lookup returns CDR1 MNHNS and CDR2 SASEGT. Trimming took 3 bases from V and 8 from J, leaving 16 bases between them. The CDR3 is 14 amino acids.